This TCR beta chain is drawn from a study of T-cell reconstitution after alpha-beta-depleted transplantation in children. Using unique molecular identifiers, the investigators prepared the TCRbeta library. TCRdb passed the PCR reads through MiXCR, listing each CDR3 protein once. The sample lists some 200,000 distinct CDR3 sequences, roughly 6.8% seen once, with approximately 2.9% in the top ten. Trimming shortened V by 11 bases and J by 4 bases, and 11 bases separated the two germline ends. Germline assignment: CDR1 MDHEN and CDR2 SYDVKM. This CDR3 is built from 11 residues. This clonotype has a count of ten or more.

The sequence came from a human donor who donated a stem cell graft to a child with Wiskott-Aldrich syndrome. This sample comprised PBMCs from the stem cell graft donor, obtained from the stem cell graft. The rearrangement links TRBV28 to TRBJ1-2, with a weak D call TRBD1 (6 bases). The CDR3 DNA follows: TGTGCCGGATGGGGGGCCTATGGCTACACCTTC. Its protein is CAGWGAYGYTF.